Listed below are T cell receptor beta chains from one sample, sequenced in a study of response to subunit inactivated influenza vaccine. In TCRdb, the RT-PCR reads were re-called with MiXCR into one record per CDR3 protein. The sample carries about 650,000 distinct CDR3 sequences, roughly 14% recorded once. Sequenced material: PBMCs from blood, taken 12 days after vaccination. The receptors derive from a man in his fifties who received an inactivated influenza vaccine. Each CDR3 is given with its conserved first and last residue. The D gene is left open where the match is weak. Not every row has a clone size; where given, it reads once, few, many or a size class.

cdr3_aa,cdr3_nt,j_call,clone_size,d_call,v_call
CSARERTANYGYTF,TGCAGTGCTAGAGAGAGGACGGCTAACTATGGCTACACCTTC,TRBJ1-2,NA,NA,TRBV20-1
CASSFSGQALSPQHF,TGTGCCAGCAGCTTTTCGGGACAGGCTCTATCGCCCCAGCATTTT,TRBJ1-5,NA,TRBD1,TRBV7-2
CASSLLGPTGTGELFF,TGTGCCAGCAGCTTACTAGGCCCAACGGGTACCGGGGAGCTGTTTTTT,TRBJ2-2,NA,NA,TRBV11-2
CASSRGPGGETQYF,TGTGCCAGCAGCCGAGGGCCTGGCGGAGAGACCCAGTACTTC,TRBJ2-5,NA,NA,TRBV7-7
CASSSKGGLRETQYF,TGTGCCAGCAGTAGCAAGGGGGGTCTTAGGGAGACCCAGTACTTC,TRBJ2-5,NA,NA,TRBV12-3/TRBV12-4
CASSQTSGGPYEQYF,TGCGCCAGCAGCCAGACTAGCGGGGGTCCCTACGAGCAGTACTTC,TRBJ2-7,many,TRBD2,TRBV4-1
CASSADRGRNEKLFF,TGTGCCAGCAGCGCCGACAGGGGGAGGAATGAAAAACTGTTTTTT,TRBJ1-4,few,TRBD1,TRBV12-3/TRBV12-4
CSAPYYEQYF,TGCAGTGCCCCTTACTACGAGCAGTACTTC,TRBJ2-7,NA,NA,TRBV20-1
CASSLSGGNTDTQYF,TGTGCCAGCAGTCTTAGCGGGGGGAACACAGATACGCAGTATTTT,TRBJ2-3,many,TRBD2,TRBV12-3/TRBV12-4
CASSPEGGGQGDEQYF,TGTGCCAGCAGCCCAGAGGGAGGAGGACAGGGGGACGAGCAGTACTTC,TRBJ2-7,NA,TRBD1,TRBV7-8
CSARWGSYEQYF,TGCAGTGCCAGGTGGGGGAGTTACGAGCAGTACTTC,TRBJ2-7,NA,NA,TRBV20-1
CASSLLNRGLLNTEAFF,TGTGCCAGCAGTTTACTCAACAGGGGGCTGCTGAACACTGAAGCTTTCTTT,TRBJ1-1,NA,TRBD1,TRBV28
CASSPGAPGGYEQFF,TGTGCCAGCAGCCCGGGGGCCCCCGGAGGCTATGAGCAGTTCTTC,TRBJ2-1,NA,NA,TRBV5-6
CSVDGPTGPGEEPREQYF,TGCAGCGTTGACGGTCCTACCGGCCCGGGAGAGGAGCCGCGCGAGCAGTACTTC,TRBJ2-7,few,NA,TRBV29-1
CASTRHSRYSNQPQHF,TGTGCCAGCACAAGACATTCAAGGTATAGCAATCAGCCCCAGCATTTT,TRBJ1-5,few,NA,TRBV28
CASSLEKRTTDTQYF,TGCGCCAGCAGCTTGGAAAAGCGGACCACAGATACGCAGTATTTT,TRBJ2-3,few,NA,TRBV5-1
CSARDLAGLETQYF,TGCAGTGCTAGGGACCTAGCGGGATTAGAGACCCAGTACTTC,TRBJ2-5,few,TRBD2,TRBV20-1
CASSQYAFGTGAYEQYF,TGTGCCAGCAGCCAATACGCTTTCGGGACAGGGGCCTACGAGCAGTACTTC,TRBJ2-7,NA,TRBD1,TRBV4-2
CASSFSQGPRGATNEKLFF,TGTGCCAGCAGCTTTTCCCAGGGGCCCAGGGGTGCAACTAATGAAAAACTGTTTTTT,TRBJ1-4,NA,NA,TRBV11-1
CASSPGISFNEQFF,TGTGCCAGCAGCCCGGGGATTTCCTTCAATGAGCAGTTCTTC,TRBJ2-1,few,NA,TRBV12-3/TRBV12-4
CASNDRGVGGTGELFF,TGCGCCAGCAACGACCGTGGAGTGGGGGGAACCGGGGAGCTGTTTTTT,TRBJ2-2,NA,NA,TRBV5-1
CSATPQETQYF,TGCAGTGCTACCCCACAAGAGACCCAGTACTTC,TRBJ2-5,few,NA,TRBV20-1
CASSKGRSSRLDEQYF,TGCGCCAGCAGCAAGGGCCGTTCGTCGAGGTTGGACGAGCAGTACTTC,TRBJ2-7,few,NA,TRBV5-1
CAWNLLGSNQPQHF,TGTGCCTGGAATTTGCTTGGGAGCAATCAGCCCCAGCATTTT,TRBJ1-5,NA,NA,TRBV30
CASSIKQGRTDTQYF,TGTGCCAGCAGCATTAAACAGGGGCGCACAGATACGCAGTATTTT,TRBJ2-3,NA,TRBD1,TRBV7-2
CASSEGGMNTEAFF,TGTGCCAGCAGTGAAGGCGGAATGAACACTGAAGCTTTCTTT,TRBJ1-1,many,NA,TRBV25-1
CASSKLAGGNEQFF,TGCGCCAGCAGTAAACTAGCGGGGGGGAATGAGCAGTTCTTC,TRBJ2-1,NA,TRBD2,TRBV10-1
CASSQGDWRKETQYF,TGTGCCAGCAGCCAAGGGGACTGGCGGAAAGAGACCCAGTACTTC,TRBJ2-5,few,NA,TRBV4-2
CAISVGYPSTDTQYF,TGTGCCATCAGTGTGGGCTATCCTAGCACAGATACGCAGTATTTT,TRBJ2-3,many,NA,TRBV10-3
CASSVWTSGSVVSPTDTQYF,TGTGCCAGCAGCGTGTGGACTAGCGGGAGTGTCGTCTCCCCAACAGATACGCAGTATTTT,TRBJ2-3,few,TRBD2,TRBV9
CASSYSTRGQGGNEQFF,TGTGCCAGCAGTTACTCGACTAGGGGACAGGGAGGCAATGAGCAGTTCTTC,TRBJ2-1,NA,TRBD1,TRBV6-2/TRBV6-3
CASSLFTGGINIDTQYF,TGTGCCAGCAGTTTATTCACGGGCGGGATCAACATAGATACGCAGTATTTT,TRBJ2-3,NA,NA,TRBV12-3/TRBV12-4
CASSQRTGGGNEQFF,TGTGCCAGCAGCCAAAGGACAGGGGGCGGGAATGAGCAGTTCTTC,TRBJ2-1,few,TRBD1,TRBV3-1
CASSPRQASYEQYF,TGTGCCAGCAGCCCCCGGCAGGCTTCCTACGAGCAGTACTTC,TRBJ2-7,NA,NA,TRBV7-2
CASSSPGTGTRTYNEQFF,TGTGCCAGCAGCTCCCCAGGGACAGGGACTCGGACCTACAATGAGCAGTTCTTC,TRBJ2-1,NA,TRBD1,TRBV5-5